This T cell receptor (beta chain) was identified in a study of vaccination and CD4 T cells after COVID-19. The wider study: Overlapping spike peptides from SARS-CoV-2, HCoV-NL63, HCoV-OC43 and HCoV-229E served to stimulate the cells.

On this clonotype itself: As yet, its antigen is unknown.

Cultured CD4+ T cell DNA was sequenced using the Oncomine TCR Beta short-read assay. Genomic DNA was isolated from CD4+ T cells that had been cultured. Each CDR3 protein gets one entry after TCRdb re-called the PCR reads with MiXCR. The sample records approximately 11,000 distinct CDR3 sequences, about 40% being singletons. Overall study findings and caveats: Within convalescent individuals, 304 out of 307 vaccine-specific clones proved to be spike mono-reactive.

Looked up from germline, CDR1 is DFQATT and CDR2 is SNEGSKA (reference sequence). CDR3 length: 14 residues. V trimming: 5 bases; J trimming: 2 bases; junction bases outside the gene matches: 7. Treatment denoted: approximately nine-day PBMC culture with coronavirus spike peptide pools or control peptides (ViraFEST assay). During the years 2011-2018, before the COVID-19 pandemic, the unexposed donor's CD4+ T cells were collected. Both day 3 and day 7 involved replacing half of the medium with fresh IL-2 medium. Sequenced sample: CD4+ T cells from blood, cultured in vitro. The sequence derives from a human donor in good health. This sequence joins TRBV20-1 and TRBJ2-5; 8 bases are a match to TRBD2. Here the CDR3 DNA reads TGCAGTGCTGCCCCCGGGACTAGACAAGAGACCCAGTACTTC. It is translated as CSAAPGTRQETQYF.